The 32 T cell receptor beta chains reported below all come from one sample, sequenced in a study of Ad26.COV2.S vaccination and SARS-CoV-2 variants. TCRdb's table, derived via immunoSEQ multiplex PCR, lists solely in-frame clones and lacks some. The sample yields approximately 300,000 clones, around 81% seen once. This sample's treatment: some 19 received Ad26.COV2.S at low or high dose, single or two shots; 5 received placebo; per-sample allocation not given. On day 63 after the first injection, vaccine and placebo recipients gave samples. The specimen comprised peripheral blood, sampled in a trial of Ad26.COV2.S vaccine versus placebo. These receptors all come from a person between 18 and 59 years old who received the Ad26.COV2.S COVID-19 vaccine or a placebo.

The V and J genes are TRBV2 and TRBJ1-6; D not certain. The CDR3 extends over 15 amino acids. Germline V gene lookup returns CDR1 SNHLY and CDR2 FYNNEI. Between the trimmed V and J ends, which lost 2 bases and 6 bases, there was a span of 11 bases. The CDR3 is CASSEIAVSNSPLHF. The DNA for the CDR3 is TGTGCCAGCAGTGAAATAGCTGTTTCTAATTCACCCCTCCACTTT.

This clone was picked up one time. The V gene is TRBV15, the J gene TRBJ2-1; 8 bases are shared with TRBD2. The CDR3 loop spans 15 amino acids. In germline, CDR1 is LNHNV, CDR2 YYDKDF (reference sequence). V was clipped by 3 bases and J by 4 bases; unmatched bases: 5. DNA of the CDR3: TGTGCCACCAGCAGGTCGAGCGGGGGATACAATGAGCAGTTCTTC. This encodes CATSRSSGGYNEQFF.

This chain uses TRBV5-6 with TRBJ1-1, with D maybe TRBD1 (5 bases). Germline-derived CDR1 and CDR2 are SGHDT and YYEEEE. The V and J ends lost 1 base and 1 base respectively, with 14 bases between them. The CDR3 spans 16 residues. CDR3 sequence reads: CASSLFRARPNTEAFF. Written as DNA, the CDR3 is TGTGCCAGCAGCTTGTTCAGGGCCAGGCCGAACACTGAAGCTTTCTTT.

This chain joins TRBV5-1 and TRBJ1-1; TRBD1 agrees at 8 bases. Germline CDR1 reads SGHRS; CDR2 reads YFSETQ. Trimming cost V 4 bases and J 8 bases; bases outside gene matches: 10. CDR3 length: 14 residues. Written as DNA, the CDR3 is TGCGCCAGCAGCCTCGGACAGGGTGGGCTCGAAGCTTTCTTT. Its translation is CASSLGQGGLEAFF.

The V and J genes are TRBV6-1 and TRBJ2-1; D might be TRBD2 (7 bases). Trimming shortened V by 4 bases and J by 3 bases, and 22 bases separated the two germline ends. The CDR3 runs to 18 residues. CDR1 MNHNS and CDR2 SASEGT come from the germline V gene. In nucleotides, the CDR3 is TGTGCCAGCAGTGTTTGGGGGGGGGCCGGTAACTTCTACAATGAGCAGTTCTTC. It specifies CASSVWGGAGNFYNEQFF.

This clone was recorded a few times. V gene TRBV6-5 combines with J gene TRBJ2-7; D may be TRBD1 (6 bases). Germline assignment: CDR1 MNHEY and CDR2 SVGAGI. Trimming removed 5 bases from V and 2 bases from J, with 13 bases in between. This CDR3 has 14 residues. DNA of the CDR3: TGTGCCAGCAGTACGGCGACAGGAACCTACGAGCAGTACTTC. Its protein is CASSTATGTYEQYF.

The CDR3 DNA reads as TGTGCCAGCTCACCACTGACTCAAGAGACCCAGTACTTC. Its translation: CASSPLTQETQYF. V is TRBV18 and J is TRBJ2-5; no definite D call. This CDR3 comprises 13 residues. Germline V gene lookup returns CDR1 KGHSH and CDR2 LQKENI. V lost 1 base and J 2 bases, leaving 5 bases between the germline ends.

The chain links TRBV4-1 to TRBJ2-2; D might be TRBD1 or TRBD2, each matching 5 bases. Germline V gives CDR1 MGHRA, CDR2 YSYEKL. V gave up 1 base and J gave up 6 bases, with 9 bases separating them. CDR3 size: 14 residues. In DNA form, the CDR3 reads TGCGCCAGCAGCCAAGTTGGGGGTCCCGGGGAGCTGTTTTTT. This sequence encodes CASSQVGGPGELFF.

The CDR3 nucleotides read TGCGCCAGCAGCCCCGGGTCCTTTCAGGAGCAGTACTTC. It translates to CASSPGSFQEQYF. This chain joins TRBV5-1 and TRBJ2-7; D gene uncertain. Germline V gene lookup returns CDR1 SGHRS and CDR2 YFSETQ. V was trimmed by 4 bases and J by 7 bases, leaving 15 bases between them. CDR3 length: 13 residues.

This clone has just a few counts. This chain joins TRBV12-3 or TRBV12-4 and TRBJ2-2; D is unclear. The V end was cut by 2 bases, the J end by 5 bases, with 6 bases between. The CDR3 runs to 13 residues. CDR3: CASSLSRTGELFF. The CDR3, as DNA: TGTGCCAGCAGTTTAAGCAGAACCGGGGAGCTGTTTTTT.

The DNA for the CDR3 is TGCGCCAGCAGCTTGGCTCCGGAGACGTATGGCTACACCTTC. It yields the protein CASSLAPETYGYTF. The V and J genes are TRBV5-1 and TRBJ1-2; no firm D call. Trimming stripped 0 bases from V and 5 bases from J, with 11 bases between. This CDR3 has 14 amino acids. Germline CDR1 is SGHRS and CDR2 is YFSETQ.

This rearrangement joins TRBV28 to TRBJ1-1; 11 bases are a match to TRBD1. Germline-derived CDR1 and CDR2 are MDHEN and SYDVKM. Losses at the gene ends were 5 bases for V and 4 bases for J; bases not matched to a gene: 9. The CDR3 has 16 amino acids. This CDR3 reads CASSLGTGGRGTEAFF. CDR3 nucleotide sequence: TGTGCCAGCAGTCTCGGGACAGGGGGTAGAGGCACTGAAGCTTTCTTT.

The genes are TRBV7-2 and TRBJ2-1; 8 bases fit TRBD2. Germline values: CDR1 SGHTA, CDR2 FQGNSA. The length of the CDR3 is 16 residues. Unmatched junction bases numbered 7, after V lost 5 bases and J lost 1 base. The CDR3 DNA reads TGTGCCAGCAGCCACCAACGGGGGGGGTCCTACAATGAGCAGTTCTTC. Protein product: CASSHQRGGSYNEQFF.

J is TRBJ1-5 and V is TRBV5-1; no definite D call. CDR1 and CDR2 (germline): SGHRS, YFSETQ. The CDR3 loop spans 16 amino acids. Trimming stripped 5 bases from V and 4 bases from J, with 19 bases between. CDR3 residues: CASSWQVRRLNQPQHF. Written as DNA, the CDR3 is TGCGCCAGCAGTTGGCAGGTTAGGAGGTTGAATCAGCCCCAGCATTTT.

This rearrangement joins TRBV30 to TRBJ2-5, with TRBD1 as a possible D gene (6 bases). V shed 2 bases and J shed 5 bases, with 9 bases lying between them. Germline V gene lookup returns CDR1 GTSNPN and CDR2 SVGIG (reference sequence). The CDR3 loop spans 12 amino acids. The CDR3 DNA follows: TGTGCCTGGAGTCGCGACAGGGAGACCCAGTACTTC. Translating gives CAWSRDRETQYF.

The chain carries TRBV7-2 and TRBJ2-3; unclear D gene. This CDR3 contains 17 residues. V was shortened by 1 base and J by 6 bases, with 20 bases between the two germline ends. The germline CDR1 and CDR2 sequences are SGHTA and FQGNSA. CDR3: CASSLGVSASGGDTQYF. The CDR3 region has the DNA TGTGCCAGCAGCTTAGGGGTTTCGGCCTCCGGTGGTGATACGCAGTATTTT.

This clone was detected once. The J gene is TRBJ2-7, the V gene TRBV6-6, with TRBD2 identical over 11 bases. The V gene's germline CDR1 is MNHNY and CDR2 SVGAGI (reference sequence). V trimming: 5 bases; J trimming: 1 base; junction bases outside the gene matches: 7. The CDR3 is 16 residues long. The CDR3 spells CASSHTTSGVSYEQYF. CDR3 in DNA: TGTGCCAGCAGTCACACGACTAGCGGGGTTTCCTACGAGCAGTACTTC.

The count of this clone is one. The rearrangement uses TRBV10-3 and TRBJ2-3; 7 bases match TRBD1. After removal of 4 bases from V and 6 bases from J, the junction contained 7 bases not matched to a gene. Germline CDR1 is ENHRY and CDR2 is SYGVKD. This CDR3 is 14 amino acids long. The CDR3 spells CAISGKTRGDTQYF. The CDR3 nucleotides are TGTGCCATCAGTGGGAAGACCAGGGGGGATACGCAGTATTTT.

The chain is built from TRBV19 and TRBJ1-2; 7 bases agree with TRBD1. The germline gives CDR1 LNHDA, CDR2 SQIVND (reference sequence). J lost 4 bases, V lost 5 bases, and 4 bases had no gene match. The CDR3 sequence is 13 residues long. CDR3 loop: CASSRGQSYGYTF. In DNA, the CDR3 is TGTGCCAGTAGTCGGGGACAGTCCTATGGCTACACCTTC.

The J gene is TRBJ2-5, the V gene TRBV7-8; perhaps D is TRBD1 or TRBD2 (5 bases each). V lost 3 bases to trimming and J lost 1 base, with 12 bases between them. Germline V gene sequence: CDR1 SGHVS, CDR2 FQNEAQ. The CDR3 consists of 15 residues. The CDR3 loop is CASSFLGTVQETQYF. The CDR3 nucleotides are TGTGCCAGCAGCTTCCTTGGGACGGTCCAAGAGACCCAGTACTTC.

The V call is TRBV24-1, the J call TRBJ2-7; D not certain. Between the trimmed V and J ends, which lost 5 bases and 1 base, there was a span of 5 bases. CDR3 length: 12 residues. In germline, CDR1 is KGHDR, CDR2 SFDVKD. CDR3 sequence: CATSASSYEQYF. Written as DNA, the CDR3 is TGTGCCACCAGTGCCAGTTCCTACGAGCAGTACTTC.

The rearrangement links TRBV5-4 to TRBJ1-1, with D hard to call. The length of the CDR3 is 12 residues. Germline assignment: CDR1 SGHNT and CDR2 YYREEE (reference sequence). Between the trimmed V and J ends, which lost 1 base and 10 bases, there was a span of 11 bases. The CDR3 DNA reads as TGTGCCAGCAGCTTGTGGCCTATGGGAGCTTTCTTT. It is translated as CASSLWPMGAFF.

V is TRBV6-1 and J is TRBJ1-6; a possible D gene is TRBD1 (5 bases). Trimming took off 1 base at V and 4 bases at J, with 8 bases between the two ends. Per the germline V gene, CDR1 is MNHNS and CDR2 is SASEGT. There are 15 residues in the CDR3. The CDR3 loop reads CASSEDRQYNSPLHF. CDR3 bases: TGTGCCAGCAGTGAAGACAGGCAATATAATTCACCCCTCCACTTT.

This chain joins TRBV10-3 and TRBJ1-2; tentatively, D is TRBD1 (5 bases). The CDR3 has 13 amino acids. The germline V and J ends were trimmed by 3 bases and 5 bases, with 10 bases remaining between them. CDR1 and CDR2 (germline): ENHRY, SYGVKD. The CDR3 loop is CAISDDSLYGYTF. In DNA, the CDR3 is TGTGCCATCAGTGATGACAGTCTATATGGCTACACCTTC.

The chain employs TRBV7-6 and TRBJ2-1; D perhaps matches TRBD1 (5 bases). This CDR3 spans 16 amino acids. Per the germline V gene, CDR1 is SGHVS and CDR2 is FNYEAQ. V was cut by 1 base and J by 5 bases, with 15 bases left in between. The CDR3 sequence: CASSLDSYLGHNEQFF. DNA for the CDR3: TGTGCCAGCAGCTTAGATAGTTATTTGGGGCACAATGAGCAGTTCTTC. Combining the CDR3 with reference TRBV7-6 and TRBJ2-1 gives the whole variable domain GAGVSQSPRYKVTKRGQDVALRCDPISGHVSLYWYRQALGQGPEFLTYFNYEAQQDKSGLPNDRFSAERPEGSISTLTIQRTEQRDSAMYRCASSLDSYLGHNEQFFGPGTRLTVL.

The J gene is TRBJ1-2, the V gene TRBV3-1 (or the pseudogene TRBV3-2); D unclear. Trimming took 2 bases from V and 0 from J, leaving 10 bases between them. Germline CDR1 reads LGHDT; CDR2 reads YNNKEL (reference sequence). The CDR3 is 15 amino acids. As DNA, the CDR3 is TGTGCCAGCAGCCAATCACGATGGGCTAACTATGGCTACACCTTC. Translating gives CASSQSRWANYGYTF.

V usage is TRBV5-8 and J usage is TRBJ2-3; D is ambiguous. The ends were cut back, 4 bases at V and 5 bases at J, with 11 bases in the middle. The V gene's germline CDR1 is SGHTS and CDR2 YDEGEE. The CDR3 has 13 amino acids. The CDR3 DNA is TGTGCCAGCAGCCCCTGGATGAGAGATACGCAGTATTTT. Translated, it gives CASSPWMRDTQYF.

V gene TRBV13 combines with J gene TRBJ1-6, with 8 bases aligning to TRBD1. Germline V CDR1 and CDR2: PRHDT, FYEKMQ (reference sequence). The CDR3 length is 15 residues. The junction had 3 bases not matched to a gene; V was cut back by 3 bases and J by 5 bases. As DNA, the CDR3 is TGTGCCAGCAGCTTTACGACAGGGGATAATTCACCCCTCCACTTT. This translates into CASSFTTGDNSPLHF.

The V call is TRBV20-1, the J call TRBJ1-5; D not certain. This CDR3 has 16 residues. The V end lost 3 bases, the J end lost 2 bases, and 17 bases lay between the germline ends. Germline V gene sequence: CDR1 DFQATT, CDR2 SNEGSKA (reference sequence). The CDR3 region has the DNA TGCAGTGCTAGTGTTCCGCCGGTTCGGGGCAATCAGCCCCAGCATTTT. Translation gives CSASVPPVRGNQPQHF.

This clone came up a few times. The chain combines TRBV4-1 with TRBJ1-2; no clear D gene. The CDR3 has 14 residues. Germline CDR1 MGHRA, CDR2 YSYEKL. V dropped 0 bases and J dropped 4 bases, with 9 bases sitting between them. The CDR3 DNA reads as TGCGCCAGCAGCCAAGACGGGTTTGGCTATGGCTACACCTTC. Protein sequence: CASSQDGFGYGYTF.

The J gene is TRBJ1-4, the V gene TRBV4-1, with D unresolved. V was trimmed by 0 bases and J by 8 bases, leaving 13 bases between them. This CDR3 spans 15 amino acids. Germline V gives CDR1 MGHRA, CDR2 YSYEKL. Here the CDR3 reads CASSQDFFQREKLFF. In nucleotides, the CDR3 is TGCGCCAGCAGCCAAGATTTTTTTCAGCGGGAAAAACTGTTTTTT.

V gene TRBV6-5 combines with J gene TRBJ1-2; TRBD1 matches at 7 bases. Trimming at V came to 6 bases and at J to 6 bases, leaving 10 bases not matched to a gene. The CDR3 contains 14 residues. Looked up from germline, CDR1 is MNHEY and CDR2 is SVGAGI. The CDR3 sequence: CASRPTGRVHGYTF. DNA for the CDR3: TGTGCCAGCAGACCGACAGGGAGGGTCCATGGCTACACCTTC.